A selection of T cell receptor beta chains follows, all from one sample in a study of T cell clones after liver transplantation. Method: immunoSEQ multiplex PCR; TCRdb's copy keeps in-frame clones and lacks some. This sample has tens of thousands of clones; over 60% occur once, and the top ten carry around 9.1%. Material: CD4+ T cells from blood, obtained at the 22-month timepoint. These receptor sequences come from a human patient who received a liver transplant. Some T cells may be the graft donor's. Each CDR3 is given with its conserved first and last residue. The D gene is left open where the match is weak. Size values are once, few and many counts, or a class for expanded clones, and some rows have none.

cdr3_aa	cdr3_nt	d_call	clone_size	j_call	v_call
CASSLSSSGAEAFF	TGCGCCAGCAGCTTGTCGTCCAGCGGAGCTGAAGCTTTCTTT	-	-	TRBJ1-1	TRBV5-1
CASTNPRPQGNTIYF	TGCGCCAGCACCAACCCCAGACCACAAGGAAACACCATATATTTT	-	-	TRBJ1-3	TRBV23-1
CASSHPPQAQHF	TGTGCCAGCAGTCACCCCCCCCAGGCCCAGCATTTT	-	-	TRBJ1-5	TRBV6-6
CASSLAQGFNYGYTF	TGTGCCAGCAGCTTAGCCCAGGGTTTTAACTATGGCTACACCTTC	-	-	TRBJ1-2	TRBV7-6
CAWSRGGRPPARIYF	TGTGCCTGGAGTCGGGGAGGCCGGCCTCCAGCAAGAATATATTTT	-	once	TRBJ1-3	TRBV30
CASSPRQGRGSTIYF	TGTGCCAGCTCACCACGTCAGGGAAGGGGAAGCACCATATATTTT	-	-	TRBJ1-3	TRBV18
CASSEGTGGMNQPQHF	TGCGCCAGCAGCGAGGGGACAGGGGGCATGAATCAGCCCCAGCATTTT	TRBD1	-	TRBJ1-5	TRBV5-1
CASSFSAAKRPYNEQFF	TGTGCCAGCAGCTTTTCAGCGGCGAAGCGCCCCTACAATGAGCAGTTCTTC	-	-	TRBJ2-1	TRBV7-9
CASSLGFGTGGQNYGYTF	TGTGCCAGCAGCTTGGGTTTCGGGACAGGGGGCCAAAACTATGGCTACACCTTC	TRBD1	-	TRBJ1-2	TRBV5-5
CASRLTSNTGELFF	TGTGCCAGTCGACTGACATCGAACACCGGGGAGCTGTTTTTT	-	many	TRBJ2-2	TRBV19
CASSVYRGSSYEQYF	TGTGCCAGCAGTGTTTACAGGGGCAGCTCCTACGAGCAGTACTTC	TRBD1	-	TRBJ2-7	TRBV2
CASSLVGARDEKLFF	TGCGCCAGCAGCTTGGTCGGGGCGAGGGATGAAAAACTGTTTTTT	-	-	TRBJ1-4	TRBV5-1
CASSQARGHSPLHF	TGTGCCAGCAGCCAAGCCAGGGGCCATTCACCCCTCCACTTT	-	few	TRBJ1-6	TRBV4-2
CASSRGLAGAQGPDTQYF	TGTGCCAGCAGCCGCGGACTAGCGGGGGCCCAGGGGCCAGATACGCAGTATTTT	TRBD2	once	TRBJ2-3	TRBV11-2
CASSSPGQQPYEQYF	TGTGCCAGCAGTTCTCCGGGACAGCAGCCCTACGAGCAGTACTTC	TRBD1	-	TRBJ2-7	TRBV28
CAIRGQGGFGEQFF	TGTGCCATCAGGGGACAGGGTGGATTCGGTGAGCAGTTCTTC	TRBD1	-	TRBJ2-1	TRBV10-3
CASSLSKSVTEAFF	TGTGCCAGCAGCTTAAGTAAGTCGGTCACTGAAGCTTTCTTT	-	-	TRBJ1-1	TRBV7-2
CASIRSGGPPNTGELFF	TGTGCCAGTATCCGTAGCGGGGGGCCACCGAACACCGGGGAGCTGTTTTTT	TRBD2	-	TRBJ2-2	TRBV19
CASSQGSRDTQYF	TGCGCCAGCAGCCAGGGTAGCAGGGATACGCAGTATTTT	-	-	TRBJ2-3	TRBV4-1
CASRGRTVYEQYF	TGTGCCAGCAGGGGGAGGACGGTTTACGAGCAGTACTTC	-	-	TRBJ2-7	TRBV27
CASSRQGADNEQFF	TGTGCCAGCAGCCGACAGGGGGCTGACAATGAGCAGTTCTTC	TRBD1	-	TRBJ2-1	TRBV4-2
CASTIRQGAGEKLFF	TGTGCCAGCACCATCAGGCAGGGGGCGGGGGAAAAACTGTTTTTT	TRBD1	-	TRBJ1-4	TRBV27
CASSVGGRLNQPQHF	TGTGCCAGCAGCGTAGGGGGACGGCTCAATCAGCCCCAGCATTTT	-	-	TRBJ1-5	TRBV9
CASSGSRRSPLHF	TGTGCCAGCAGCGGGAGTAGGAGGTCACCCCTCCACTTT	-	-	TRBJ1-6	TRBV6-5
CATQLAGVEELFF	TGTGCCACACAACTAGCGGGGGTAGAGGAGCTGTTTTTT	TRBD2	-	TRBJ2-2	TRBV10-3
CASSLHGRRTEAFF	TGTGCCAGCAGTTTACACGGTCGCAGGACTGAAGCTTTCTTT	-	few	TRBJ1-1	TRBV28
CASSNRGVRSGELFF	TGTGCCAGCAGTAACCGCGGGGTTCGGTCCGGGGAGCTGTTTTTT	-	-	TRBJ2-2	TRBV6-5
CASRRISNQPQHF	TGTGCCAGCCGCCGGATAAGCAATCAGCCCCAGCATTTT	-	-	TRBJ1-5	TRBV2
CASSYQDTQYF	TGTGCCAGCAGTTATCAAGATACGCAGTATTTT	-	few	TRBJ2-3	TRBV28
CASSGGGDQPQHF	TGTGCCAGCAGCGGGGGAGGCGACCAGCCCCAGCATTTT	-	-	TRBJ1-5	TRBV7-8
CASRGKIEQYF	TGTGCCAGCAGGGGAAAAATCGAGCAGTACTTC	-	-	TRBJ2-7	TRBV27
CATSRDTITSYGYTF	TGTGCCACCAGCAGAGATACCATCACATCATATGGCTACACCTTC	-	once	TRBJ1-2	TRBV15
CASSLGVGDGYTF	TGTGCCAGCAGCTTGGGGGTAGGGGACGGCTACACCTTC	-	-	TRBJ1-2	TRBV5-5
CSTGRGYEQYF	TGCAGTACCGGGCGTGGATACGAGCAGTACTTC	-	-	TRBJ2-7	TRBV20-1
CASSTGLAGGHSTQYF	TGTGCCAGCAGCACCGGACTAGCGGGGGGTCATAGTACGCAGTATTTT	TRBD2	few	TRBJ2-3	TRBV7-7
CASSVGTGGTQYF	TGTGCCAGCAGCGTGGGGACAGGGGGGACCCAGTACTTC	TRBD1	-	TRBJ2-5	TRBV9
CASSPSVWANTEAFF	TGTGCCAGCTCACCATCCGTTTGGGCGAACACTGAAGCTTTCTTT	-	many	TRBJ1-1	TRBV18
CASSPLGRGVEKLFF	TGTGCCAGCAGTCCCCTAGGGAGGGGGGTTGAAAAACTGTTTTTT	-	few	TRBJ1-4	TRBV28
CASSLGAGEKLFF	TGTGCCAGCAGCTTAGGGGCGGGGGAAAAACTGTTTTTT	-	-	TRBJ1-4	TRBV11-2
CASSLNSADTQYF	TGTGCCAGCTCGCTCAATTCGGCAGATACGCAGTATTTT	-	many	TRBJ2-3	TRBV18
CASSLDFASGGGSYNEQFF	TGTGCCAGCAGCTTAGATTTCGCTAGCGGGGGGGGCTCCTACAATGAGCAGTTCTTC	TRBD2	-	TRBJ2-1	TRBV11-3
CASSATGSGQPQHF	TGTGCCAGCAGTGCCACAGGGAGTGGACAGCCCCAGCATTTT	-	few	TRBJ1-5	TRBV28
CASRPESYEQYF	TGTGCCAGCAGGCCAGAGTCCTACGAGCAGTACTTC	-	once	TRBJ2-7	TRBV2
CASSPKNGQGAFYGYTF	TGTGCCAGCTCACCAAAGAACGGACAGGGGGCTTTCTATGGCTACACCTTC	TRBD1	few	TRBJ1-2	TRBV18
CASRPMTGSGNTIYF	TGTGCCAGCAGACCTATGACAGGGAGTGGAAACACCATATATTTT	TRBD1	-	TRBJ1-3	TRBV7-6
CASAGTEQRRRSYNEQFF	TGTGCCAGCGCCGGGACAGAACAAAGGCGGCGCTCCTACAATGAGCAGTTCTTC	TRBD1	-	TRBJ2-1	TRBV7-2